Listed below are T cell receptor beta chains from one sample, sequenced in a study of T cell responses to AZD1222 COVID-19 vaccine. Profiling relied on immunoSEQ multiplex PCR, and the TCRdb table lists in-frame clones only, not all of them. The sample yields roughly 150,000 clones, 80% to 95% seen once. The sequencing used peripheral blood, collected on day 0 of AZD1222 vaccination. These receptor sequences come from an adult in good health. The CDR3 runs from the conserved cysteine through the conserved F or W. Rows may omit the clone size; those that give it use once, few, many or a size class.

abundance: -
v_gene: TRBV5-6
CDR3aa: CASSLDGVKNTEAFF

abundance: once
v_gene: TRBV25-1
CDR3aa: CASSTTDRNTEAFF

abundance: -
v_gene: TRBV11-1
CDR3aa: CASSLAPVGRGEQYF

abundance: -
v_gene: TRBV11-3
CDR3aa: CASSFRGDEQFF

abundance: -
v_gene: TRBV15
CDR3aa: CATSRENIQYF

abundance: -
v_gene: TRBV5-1
CDR3aa: CASSNADSPTEQYF

abundance: -
v_gene: TRBV10-3
CDR3aa: CAINGGTSGFYEQYF

abundance: -
v_gene: TRBV3-1/TRBV3-2
CDR3aa: CASSHSRGTLEAFF

abundance: -
v_gene: TRBV15
CDR3aa: CATSKEASGYTDTQYF

abundance: -
v_gene: TRBV5-5
CDR3aa: CASSLGREWTGGNEQFF

abundance: -
v_gene: TRBV19
CDR3aa: CASSTKNQPQHF

abundance: few
v_gene: TRBV20-1
CDR3aa: CSASDSGQDPREQYF

abundance: -
v_gene: TRBV5-1
CDR3aa: CASSSLAGAYNEQFF

abundance: -
v_gene: TRBV11-3
CDR3aa: CASSLGTRLSSSYNEQFF

abundance: -
v_gene: TRBV5-5
CDR3aa: CASSWDSYGYTF

abundance: -
v_gene: TRBV19
CDR3aa: CASSTGAGGFQPQETQYF

abundance: -
v_gene: TRBV28
CDR3aa: CASSYQLPGNYGYTF

abundance: -
v_gene: TRBV2
CDR3aa: CASSVDPNTEAFF

abundance: -
v_gene: TRBV25-1
CDR3aa: CASGRQGIAGGTGELFF

abundance: -
v_gene: TRBV28
CDR3aa: CASSLYGTGNSDEQFF

abundance: -
v_gene: TRBV5-5
CDR3aa: CASSLVDPGNTIYF

abundance: -
v_gene: TRBV13
CDR3aa: CASSLFQLNYGYTF

abundance: -
v_gene: TRBV10-1
CDR3aa: CASPQNVNTEAFF

abundance: once
v_gene: TRBV4-1
CDR3aa: CASSQGPVVQPQHF

abundance: -
v_gene: TRBV6-2/TRBV6-3
CDR3aa: CASSPGQLNTEAFF

abundance: -
v_gene: TRBV7-9
CDR3aa: CASAGREPGELFF

abundance: -
v_gene: TRBV7-8
CDR3aa: CASSAQTGPTNEKLFF

abundance: -
v_gene: TRBV19
CDR3aa: CASSTHYASHRGETQYF

abundance: -
v_gene: TRBV5-1
CDR3aa: CASSTDGMGYGYTF

abundance: -
v_gene: TRBV19
CDR3aa: CATKAGASYNEQFF

abundance: -
v_gene: TRBV30
CDR3aa: CAWQPLSGNTIYF

abundance: -
v_gene: TRBV18
CDR3aa: CASSAQGADQPQHF

abundance: -
v_gene: TRBV25-1
CDR3aa: CASRTGTGSSGELFF

abundance: once
v_gene: TRBV7-2
CDR3aa: CASSWILAGDEQFF

abundance: -
v_gene: TRBV9
CDR3aa: CASSGSRGYEQFF

abundance: -
v_gene: TRBV4-2
CDR3aa: CASSQPSGGPNNEQFF

abundance: few
v_gene: TRBV5-4
CDR3aa: CASSYHGQGRTGELFF

abundance: -
v_gene: TRBV14
CDR3aa: CASSRPGQSYGYTF

abundance: -
v_gene: TRBV28
CDR3aa: CASSLPQGYGYTF

abundance: -
v_gene: TRBV5-1
CDR3aa: CASSLAGRDSLGGETQYF

abundance: -
v_gene: TRBV6-5
CDR3aa: CASSYPPGLEAFF

abundance: -
v_gene: TRBV29-1
CDR3aa: CSVESPGSGANVLTF

abundance: many
v_gene: TRBV27
CDR3aa: CASSFSPADTQYF

abundance: -
v_gene: TRBV7-2
CDR3aa: CASSKTADGYTF

abundance: -
v_gene: TRBV29-1
CDR3aa: CSVDGAPNGYTF

abundance: -
v_gene: TRBV7-6
CDR3aa: CASSLVGYKGEKLFF

abundance: -
v_gene: TRBV7-8
CDR3aa: CASSFWSANTGELFF

abundance: once
v_gene: TRBV6-5
CDR3aa: CASSLMARSYEQYF

abundance: -
v_gene: TRBV18
CDR3aa: CASSPTGQGAFWSNQPQHF

abundance: -
v_gene: TRBV7-9
CDR3aa: CASSSQGGYTEAFF

abundance: -
v_gene: TRBV4-3
CDR3aa: CASSQDRQYNEQFF

abundance: -
v_gene: TRBV7-3
CDR3aa: CASSRTLTDTQYF

abundance: -
v_gene: TRBV5-4
CDR3aa: CASSGDGGNTGELFF

abundance: -
v_gene: TRBV18
CDR3aa: CASSPANSDSGNTIYF

abundance: -
v_gene: TRBV5-1
CDR3aa: CASSIGTSGGTDTQYF

abundance: -
v_gene: TRBV9
CDR3aa: CASSVRDSSGNTIYF